This T cell receptor (beta chain) derives from a study of regulatory T cells in long-lasting Graves disease. The sample's time point: newly diagnosed GD, antithyroid drugs for less than 3 months. From RNA extracted from PBMCs, the TCR library was made. This clonotype was picked up a small number of times. According to the study, TCR beta libraries were built with iRepertoire HTBI primers and CDR3-region Arm-PCR. TCRdb used MiXCR to reprocess the multiplex PCR reads, holding one entry per CDR3 protein. The profile shows around 400,000 distinct CDR3 sequences, roughly 15% of them singletons. V lost 6 bases to trimming and J lost 3 bases; unmatched junction nucleotides: 4. CDR1 and CDR2 from the germline V gene are SGHRS and YFSETQ. The CDR3 contains 14 residues. These data were also reused for a study on T cells in Graves' hyperthyroidism and ophthalmopathy.

The receptor was derived from a middle-aged woman with Graves disease. Sample: peripheral blood mononuclear cells (PBMCs), taken at new diagnosis, from a patient treated with antithyroid drugs. This chain connects TRBV5-1 to TRBJ2-1; 9 nucleotides agree with TRBD2. This CDR3 reads CASTDSGSYNEQFF. As DNA, the CDR3 is TGCGCCAGCACCGATAGCGGGAGCTACAATGAGCAGTTCTTC.